This T cell receptor beta chain stems from a study of CD8 T cells in Susac syndrome. The V gene's germline CDR1 is SGHNT and CDR2 YYREEE (reference sequence). The trim removed 1 base at V and 4 bases at J, leaving 1 base unmatched. CDR3 length: 13 residues. The RNA input was roughly 0.45 to 1 ug, and it was reverse transcribed with random hexamers. Amplification of TCR beta CDR3 spanned 54 Vbeta and 13 Jbeta via immunoSEQ multiplex PCR. Using its own MiXCR run on the immunoSEQ multiplex PCR reads, TCRdb lists one record per CDR3 protein. The sample holds some 110,000 distinct CDR3 sequences, 85% to 95% seen once.

This receptor was identified in a human donor with multiple sclerosis. The V and J genes are TRBV5-4 and TRBJ1-2, with 7 bases that match TRBD1. The sample consisted of CD4+ T cells from PBMCs. Here the CDR3 reads CASSLRDSYGYTF. CDR3 nucleotide sequence: TGTGCCAGCAGCTTGAGGGACAGCTATGGCTACACCTTC.